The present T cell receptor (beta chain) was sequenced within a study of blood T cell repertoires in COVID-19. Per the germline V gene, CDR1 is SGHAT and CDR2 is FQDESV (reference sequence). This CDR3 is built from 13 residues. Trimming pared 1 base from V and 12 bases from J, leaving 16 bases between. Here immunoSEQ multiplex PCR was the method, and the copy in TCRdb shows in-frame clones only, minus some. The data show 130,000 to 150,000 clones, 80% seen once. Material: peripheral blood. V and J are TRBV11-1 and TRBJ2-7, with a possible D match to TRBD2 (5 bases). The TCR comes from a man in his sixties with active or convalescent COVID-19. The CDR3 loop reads CASSLEWSREPYF. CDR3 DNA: TGTGCCAGCAGCTTAGAGTGGTCGAGGGAACCGTACTTC.